This entry is about one TCR beta chain. Its matching antigen is unknown. The record originates from a study of identical twins' blood T cells. Study-level findings and limits: Top TCRbeta clonotypes were shared more with twin than unrelated donors.

Authors' methods: Clonotypes per individual ranged from about 85,000 to nearly 500,000. MiXCR, run by TCRdb on the 5' RACE reads, gives a single entry per CDR3 protein. These V and J calls originate from TCRdb's pipeline instead of the authors' own analysis. This sample has hundreds of thousands of distinct CDR3 sequences, with about 28% found just once. The donors were healthy female monozygous twins, three pairs in total. Likely shared infections and vaccines: all three twin pairs were reared together. Germline V lookup: CDR1 SGHDT, CDR2 YYEEEE. This CDR3 comprises 12 residues. V lost 1 base, J lost 6 bases, and 5 bases lay in between.

The rearrangement uses TRBV5-6 and TRBJ2-1, with D hard to call. The receptor was isolated from a woman aged 18 to 49 in good health. The source material was PBMCs. The CDR3 coding sequence is TGTGCCAGCAGCTTGATCTCCAATGAGCAGTTCTTC. Residues: CASSLISNEQFF. Complete variable domain (other parts from reference TRBV5-6 and TRBJ2-1): DAGVTQSPTHLIKTRGQQVTLRCSPKSGHDTVSWYQQALGQGPQFIFQYYEEEERQRGNFPDRFSGHQFPNYSSELNVNALLLGDSALYLCASSLISNEQFFGPGTRLTVL.